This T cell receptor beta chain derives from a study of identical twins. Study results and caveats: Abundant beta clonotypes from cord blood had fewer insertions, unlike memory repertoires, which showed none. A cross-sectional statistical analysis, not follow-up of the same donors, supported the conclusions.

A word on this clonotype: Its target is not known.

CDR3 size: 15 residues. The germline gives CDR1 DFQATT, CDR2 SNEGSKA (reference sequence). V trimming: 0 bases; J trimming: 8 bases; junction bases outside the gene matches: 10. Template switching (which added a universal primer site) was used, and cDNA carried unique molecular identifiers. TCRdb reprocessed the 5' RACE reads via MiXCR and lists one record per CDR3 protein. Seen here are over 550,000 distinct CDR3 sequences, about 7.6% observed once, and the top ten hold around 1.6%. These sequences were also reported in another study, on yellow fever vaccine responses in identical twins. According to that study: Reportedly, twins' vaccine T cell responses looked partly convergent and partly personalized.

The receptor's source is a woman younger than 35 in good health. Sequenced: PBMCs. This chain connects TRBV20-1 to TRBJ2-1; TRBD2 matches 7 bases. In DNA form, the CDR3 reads TGCAGTGCTAGAGATCCTAGCGGAGTGACCCATGAGCAGTTCTTC. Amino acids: CSARDPSGVTHEQFF.